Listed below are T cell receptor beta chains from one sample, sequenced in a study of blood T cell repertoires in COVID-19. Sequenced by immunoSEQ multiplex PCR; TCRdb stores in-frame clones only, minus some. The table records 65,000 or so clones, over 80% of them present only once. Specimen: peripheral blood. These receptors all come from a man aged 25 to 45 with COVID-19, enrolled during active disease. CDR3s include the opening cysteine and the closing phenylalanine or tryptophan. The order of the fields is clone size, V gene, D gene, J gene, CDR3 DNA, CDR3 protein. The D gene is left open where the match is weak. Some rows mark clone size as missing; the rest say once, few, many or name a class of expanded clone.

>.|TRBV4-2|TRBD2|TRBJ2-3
TGTGCCAGCAGCCAAGAGAGGAGTAGCGGGACAGATACGCAGTATTTT
CASSQERSSGTDTQYF
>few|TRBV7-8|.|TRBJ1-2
TGTGCCAGCAGCTTACGCGGGGACCGGGGCTACACCTTC
CASSLRGDRGYTF
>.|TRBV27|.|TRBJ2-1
TGTGCCAGCAGTTTAGCAGGGAAGTACAATGAGCAGTTCTTC
CASSLAGKYNEQFF
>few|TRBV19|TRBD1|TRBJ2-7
TGTGCCAGTACCCCCGACGGGACAGGGCGATCCTACGAGCAGTACTTC
CASTPDGTGRSYEQYF
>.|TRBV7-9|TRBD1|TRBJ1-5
TGTGCCAGCAGCTTAGAAGGGGGCCGGGGCAATCAGCCCCAGCATTTT
CASSLEGGRGNQPQHF
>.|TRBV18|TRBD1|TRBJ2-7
TGTGCCAGCTCACCAACAGGGGGCTCGGGAGAGCAGTACTTC
CASSPTGGSGEQYF
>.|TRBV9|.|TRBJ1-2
TGTGCCAGCAGCGTAGGGGGCAGGACCTATGGCTACACCTTC
CASSVGGRTYGYTF
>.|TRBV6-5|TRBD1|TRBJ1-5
TGTGCCAGCAGTCTTGGGACAGGGAATGGGCCCCAGCATTTT
CASSLGTGNGPQHF
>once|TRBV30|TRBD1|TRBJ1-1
TGTGCCTGGAGTCTTTTACAGGGGGAAGCTTTCTTT
CAWSLLQGEAFF
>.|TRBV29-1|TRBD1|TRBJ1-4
TGCAGCGGAGGACAGGCAAATGAAAAACTGTTTTTT
CSGGQANEKLFF
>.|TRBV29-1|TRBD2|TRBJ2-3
TGCAGCGTTGGGACTAGCGTATGGGGGAGGGCGGCAGATACGCAGTATTTT
CSVGTSVWGRAADTQYF
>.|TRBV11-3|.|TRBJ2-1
TGTGCCAGCAGCTCCGGGTCCTTACTTTACAATGAGCAGTTCTTC
CASSSGSLLYNEQFF
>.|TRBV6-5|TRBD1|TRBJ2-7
TGTGCCAGCAGTTGGGGACAGGAGTCCTACGAGCAGTACTTC
CASSWGQESYEQYF
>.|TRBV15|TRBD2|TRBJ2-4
TGTGCCACCAGCAGAGAGGCTAGCGGTAAAAACATTCAGTACTTC
CATSREASGKNIQYF
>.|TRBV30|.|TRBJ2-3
TGTGCCTGGAGTGTATTCTCAGATACGCAGTATTTT
CAWSVFSDTQYF
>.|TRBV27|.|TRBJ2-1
TGTGCCAGCAGTCCGCCTTCTCTAGAGCAGTTCTTC
CASSPPSLEQFF
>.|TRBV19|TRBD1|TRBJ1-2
TGTGCCAGTAGTATTTCAGGGGGCCGGGATGGCTACACCTTC
CASSISGGRDGYTF
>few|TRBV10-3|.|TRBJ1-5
TGTGCCATCAGTGAAAGGACAGTCAATCAGCCCCAGCATTTT
CAISERTVNQPQHF
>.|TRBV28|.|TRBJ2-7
TGTGCCAGCAGTTTCCCGGGAGAGAACTACGAGCAGTACTTC
CASSFPGENYEQYF
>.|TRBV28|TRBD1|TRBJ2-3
TGTGCCAGCAGTTCGACAGGGGATAGAGGGACAGATACGCAGTATTTT
CASSSTGDRGTDTQYF
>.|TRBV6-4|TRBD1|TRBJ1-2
TGTGCCAGCAGTGACGGGACAGGGGCGTCCGGCTACACCTTC
CASSDGTGASGYTF
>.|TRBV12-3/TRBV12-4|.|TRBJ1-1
TGTGCCAGCAGTTCAGGGGACGTCACTGAAGCTTTCTTT
CASSSGDVTEAFF
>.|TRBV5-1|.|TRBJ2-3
TGCGCCAGCAGCTCGACGGGGGAGGGCACAGATACGCAGTATTTT
CASSSTGEGTDTQYF
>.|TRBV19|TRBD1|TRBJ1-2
TGTGCCAGTAGTATCGACCCGGGACAGTCGAAACCTGGCTACACCTTC
CASSIDPGQSKPGYTF
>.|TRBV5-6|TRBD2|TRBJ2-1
TGTGCCAGCAGCTTCGGGACTAGCGGGAGGCGGCGGGGGAATGAGCAGTTCTTC
CASSFGTSGRRRGNEQFF
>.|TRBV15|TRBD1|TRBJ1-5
TGTGCCACCAGCAGCCCTACGACAGGGGGCCGGAGCAATCAGCCCCAGCATTTT
CATSSPTTGGRSNQPQHF
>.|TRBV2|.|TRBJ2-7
TGTGCCAGCAGTGAAGCCTGGGGCCGTTCTGGAGAGCAGTACTTC
CASSEAWGRSGEQYF
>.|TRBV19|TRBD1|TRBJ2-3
TGTGCCAGTAGTCTCCGGACAGGTACTAGCACAGATACGCAGTATTTT
CASSLRTGTSTDTQYF
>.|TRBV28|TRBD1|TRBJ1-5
TGTGCCAGCAGCCGTAGGGACAGAGGCAATCAGCCCCAGCATTTT
CASSRRDRGNQPQHF
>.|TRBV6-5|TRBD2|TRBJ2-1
TGTGCCAGCGGCGCTAGCGGGGGGAATGAGCAGTTCTTC
CASGASGGNEQFF
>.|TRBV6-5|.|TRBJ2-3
TGTGCCAGCAGAAGACAGATTTGGACAGATACGCAGTATTTT
CASRRQIWTDTQYF
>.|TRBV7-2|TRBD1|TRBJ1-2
TGTGCCAGCAGCTTCCGGGACAGCTCTAACTATGGCTACACCTTC
CASSFRDSSNYGYTF
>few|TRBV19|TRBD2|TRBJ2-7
TGTGCCAGTAGTATAGCGGGAGGGGACTACGAGCAGTACTTC
CASSIAGGDYEQYF
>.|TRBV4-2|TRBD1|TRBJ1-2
TGTGCCAGCAGCCAGGAACAGGGGGCCAACTATGGCTACACCTTC
CASSQEQGANYGYTF
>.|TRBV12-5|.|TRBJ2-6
TGTGCTAGTGGTTTGCAGGGGCTCTCTGGGGCCAACGTCCTGACTTTC
CASGLQGLSGANVLTF
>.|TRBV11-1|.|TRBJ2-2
TGTGCCAGCAGCTTAGCCGGGTCAGCCGGGGAGCTGTTTTTT
CASSLAGSAGELFF
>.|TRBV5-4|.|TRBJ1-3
TGTGCCAGCAGCCTTGAAGGGGCTAGGAAAAACACCATATATTTT
CASSLEGARKNTIYF
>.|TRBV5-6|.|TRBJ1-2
TGTGCCAGCAGCTTACTAGCCTCTAACTATGGCTACACCTTC
CASSLLASNYGYTF
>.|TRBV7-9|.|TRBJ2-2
TGTGCCAGCAGAGGGGCATCCGGGACCGGGGAGCTGTTTTTT
CASRGASGTGELFF
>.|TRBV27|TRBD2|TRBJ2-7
TGTGCCAGCAGTTTATCGGGACTAGACCGCTACGAGCAGTACTTC
CASSLSGLDRYEQYF
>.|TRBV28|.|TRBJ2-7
TGTGCCAGCAGTTTATCAGGACAGTCCTACGAGCAGTACTTC
CASSLSGQSYEQYF
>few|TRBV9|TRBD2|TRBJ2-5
TGTGCCAGCAGCGACCCTAATCTAGCGGGAGGAGGAAGAGAGACCCAGTACTTC
CASSDPNLAGGGRETQYF
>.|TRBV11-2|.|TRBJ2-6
TGTGCCAGTATGACTTCCCGGTACTCTGGGGCCAACGTCCTGACTTTC
CASMTSRYSGANVLTF
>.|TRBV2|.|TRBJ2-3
TGTGCCAGCAGGAAGATAGGAGGGGTAAGAGATACGCAGTATTTT
CASRKIGGVRDTQYF
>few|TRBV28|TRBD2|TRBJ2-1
TGTGCCAGCGGGACTAGCGGGGGGAACAATGAGCAGTTCTTC
CASGTSGGNNEQFF
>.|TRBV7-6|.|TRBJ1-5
TGTGCCAGCAGCTTAGGCCCGAGTAGCAATCAGCCCCAGCATTTT
CASSLGPSSNQPQHF
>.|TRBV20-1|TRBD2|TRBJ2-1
TGCAGTGCCAGTGGGGGAGGGAACAATGAGCAGTTCTTC
CSASGGGNNEQFF
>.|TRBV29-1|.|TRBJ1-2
TGCAGCGTTGAAGATCAGGGCAGGGCTAACTATGGCTACACCTTC
CSVEDQGRANYGYTF
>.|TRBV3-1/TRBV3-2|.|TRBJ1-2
TGTGCCAGCAGGGGCGCCGGCTTCGGCTACACCTTC
CASRGAGFGYTF
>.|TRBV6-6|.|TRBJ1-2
TGTGCCACTACAGATGACATCGACTATGGCTACACCTTC
CATTDDIDYGYTF
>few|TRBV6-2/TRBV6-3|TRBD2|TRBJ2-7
TGTGCCAGCAGTTACCTAGCGGGAGAGTACGAGCAGTACTTC
CASSYLAGEYEQYF
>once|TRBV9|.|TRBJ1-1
TGTGCCAGCAGCACCTCAGGGGACACTGAAGCTTTCTTT
CASSTSGDTEAFF
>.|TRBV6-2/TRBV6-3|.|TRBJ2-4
TGTGCCAGCAGTCTCTCGGGAAGTCAAAACATTCAGTACTTC
CASSLSGSQNIQYF
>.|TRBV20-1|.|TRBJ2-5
TGCAGTGCGAAGAGGGAGACCCAGTACTTC
CSAKRETQYF
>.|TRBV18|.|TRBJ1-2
TGTGCCAGCTCAACGGGTGTGGGGGCAACGAACTATGGCTACACCTTC
CASSTGVGATNYGYTF
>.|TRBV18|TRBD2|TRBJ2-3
TGTGCCAGCTCACCCCGGGAGGCGCAGTATTTT
CASSPREAQYF
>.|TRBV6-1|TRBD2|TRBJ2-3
TGTGCCAGCAGTGAGGGGGCTAGCGGGGTCACAGATACGCAGTATTTT
CASSEGASGVTDTQYF
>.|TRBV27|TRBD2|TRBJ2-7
TGTGCCAGCAAAACCACACTAGCGGGACCTCTCGAGCAGTACTTC
CASKTTLAGPLEQYF